This T cell receptor (beta chain) appears in the sequencing data of a study of cytomegalovirus exposure and HLA in healthy donors. This CDR3 has 14 residues. Trimming took off 7 bases at V and 4 bases at J, with 16 bases between the two ends. The germline V gene encodes CDR1 MNHNY and CDR2 SVGAGI (reference sequence). The primer mix had 60 Vbeta and 13 Jbeta primers. Sequencing was performed with immunoSEQ multiplex PCR; in TCRdb, only in-frame clones are kept and a portion is missing. This sample's table reports roughly 100,000 clones. The TCR comes from a man in his fifties or sixties in good health and CMV-seropositive. V gene TRBV6-6 combines with J gene TRBJ1-1; unclear D gene. Sample: PBMCs. The CDR3 coding sequence is TGTGCCAGCACTTCGTATGAGGGAGGCACTGAAGCTTTCTTT. This encodes CASTSYEGGTEAFF.